This T cell receptor (beta chain) was recovered during a study of graft-versus-host responses after intestinal transplantation. Study in general: After anti-thymocyte globulin induction, recipients took tacrolimus and steroids for three to four years.

With 3 bases clipped from V and 4 bases from J, the junction kept 7 bases outside the gene matches. Germline V gene lookup returns CDR1 SNHLY and CDR2 FYNNEI. The CDR3 extends over 16 amino acids. To note about this clone: Its antigen is not known.

Assay: immunoSEQ multiplex PCR; the TCRdb copy retains only in-frame clones and omits some. The sample lists roughly 99,000 clones, approximately 90% occurring once. Sequencing used unstimulated CD4+ T cells sorted from spleen or lymph node cells, obtained before transplant. The chain employs TRBV2 and TRBJ2-5, with TRBD2 matching over 11 bases. This TCR derives from a human donor who was the organ donor for an intestinal transplant. The CDR3, as DNA: TGTGCCAGCAGTGACTTTACTAGCGGGAGCCCAGAGACCCAGTACTTC. It encodes CASSDFTSGSPETQYF.